The T cell receptor beta chain under discussion was sequenced for a study of cytomegalovirus exposure and HLA in healthy donors. Overall study results and limits: According to a subsequent analysis, TCR clusters identified in the first cohort showed a tendency to co-occur across the 110 or so validation repertoires.

Measured with immunoSEQ multiplex PCR; TCRdb has only the in-frame clones, and not every one. Of around 200,000 clones in the sample, approximately 84% were seen once. On this clone itself: Its antigen is currently unknown.

Sequenced input: PBMCs. The sequence was collected from a woman between 18 and 30 years old in good health and CMV-seropositive.

This CDR3 is CASSFPPGGTAKNIQYF. DNA of the CDR3: TGTGCCAGCAGCTTCCCTCCGGGAGGGACCGCCAAAAACATTCAGTACTTC. The V gene is TRBV11-2, the J gene TRBJ2-4; 8 bases line up with TRBD2. The CDR3 is 17 residues long. Germline V gene sequence: CDR1 SGHAT, CDR2 FQNNGV. V lost 3 bases to trimming and J lost 1 base; unmatched junction nucleotides: 8.